Below, 8 T cell receptor beta chains from the same sample are listed, as sequenced in a study of blood T cell repertoires in COVID-19. Assay: immunoSEQ multiplex PCR; the TCRdb copy retains only in-frame clones and omits some. The table lists 200,000 to 250,000 clones, 80% to 90% of them singletons. Sequencing was done on a sample of peripheral blood. The origin of the receptors is a man aged 35-49 years with acute or convalescent COVID-19.

This clone was counted once. This rearrangement joins TRBV7-8 to TRBJ1-2; 8 bases map to TRBD1. V shed 5 bases and J 2 bases; nucleotides not matched to a gene: 4. The CDR3 has 14 residues. Germline V gene sequence: CDR1 SGHVS, CDR2 FQNEAQ. CDR3: CASSMDRENYGYTF. In DNA, the CDR3 is TGTGCCAGCAGCATGGACAGGGAGAACTATGGCTACACCTTC.

This clone was detected only a few times. The rearrangement joins TRBV5-5 to TRBJ1-3; D is unresolved. The V end lost 9 bases, the J end lost 0 bases, and 13 bases lay between the germline ends. The germline V gene has CDR1 SGHKS and CDR2 YYEKEE (reference sequence). This CDR3 is 14 amino acids long. The CDR3 bases are TGTGCCACTTCGACTGAGCACTCTGGAAACACCATATATTTT. It is translated as CATSTEHSGNTIYF.

The gene calls are TRBV24-1 and TRBJ2-1; tentative D call: TRBD2 (6 bases). V was cut by 8 bases and J by 4 bases, with 14 bases left in between. The length of the CDR3 is 14 residues. Looked up from germline, CDR1 is KGHDR and CDR2 is SFDVKD. The CDR3 sequence is CATKAAGRYNEQFF. CDR3 sequence (DNA): TGTGCCACCAAGGCAGCAGGGAGGTACAATGAGCAGTTCTTC.

This sequence joins TRBV27 and TRBJ2-4, with 7 bases lining up with TRBD1. Germline V gene sequence: CDR1 MNHEY, CDR2 SMNVEV (reference sequence). This CDR3 is 16 amino acids long. V was pared by 4 bases and J by 0 bases, with 6 bases of the junction left unmatched. CDR3 loop: CASSSRDRIAKNIQYF. In DNA, the CDR3 is TGTGCCAGCAGTTCTCGGGACAGAATAGCCAAAAACATTCAGTACTTC.

This chain links TRBV19 with TRBJ2-3; TRBD2 aligns across 10 bases. There are 19 residues in the CDR3. The V and J ends lost 3 bases and 2 bases, in that order; junction bases with no gene match: 14. Germline CDR1 LNHDA, CDR2 SQIVND (reference sequence). CDR3 in DNA: TGTGCCAGTAGTATCCCCAAAGGGATAAGCGGGGGGGACACAGATACGCAGTATTTT. Translating gives CASSIPKGISGGDTDTQYF.

This clone was seen once. This chain joins TRBV6-1 and TRBJ1-6; possible D gene TRBD1, 6 bases. CDR1 is MNHNS and CDR2 is SASEGT in the germline V gene. Trimming left V 2 bases short and J 6 bases short, with 14 bases between. This CDR3 is 16 amino acids long. The DNA of the CDR3 is TGTGCCAGCAGTGAATTTGCGGGGGCGGGTAATTCACCCCTCCACTTT. Translating it yields CASSEFAGAGNSPLHF.

The chain couples TRBV5-3 to TRBJ1-2; 8 bases align to TRBD1. TRBV5-3 is given ORF status, its function remaining uncertain. Trimming removed 0 bases from V and 4 bases from J; junction bases left unmatched: 5. CDR3 length: 15 residues. The CDR3 sequence is CARSLVGRGPYGYTF. CDR3 bases: TGTGCCAGAAGCTTGGTCGGCAGGGGGCCCTATGGCTACACCTTC.

The genes are TRBV28 and TRBJ1-4; D is perhaps TRBD1 (6 bases). V dropped 5 bases and J dropped 0 bases, with 13 bases sitting between them. The germline V gene has CDR1 MDHEN and CDR2 SYDVKM. This CDR3 region has 16 residues. Here the CDR3 DNA reads TGTGCCAGCAGTAGCCGACGACAGGCAACTAATGAAAAACTGTTTTTT. Protein sequence: CASSSRRQATNEKLFF.